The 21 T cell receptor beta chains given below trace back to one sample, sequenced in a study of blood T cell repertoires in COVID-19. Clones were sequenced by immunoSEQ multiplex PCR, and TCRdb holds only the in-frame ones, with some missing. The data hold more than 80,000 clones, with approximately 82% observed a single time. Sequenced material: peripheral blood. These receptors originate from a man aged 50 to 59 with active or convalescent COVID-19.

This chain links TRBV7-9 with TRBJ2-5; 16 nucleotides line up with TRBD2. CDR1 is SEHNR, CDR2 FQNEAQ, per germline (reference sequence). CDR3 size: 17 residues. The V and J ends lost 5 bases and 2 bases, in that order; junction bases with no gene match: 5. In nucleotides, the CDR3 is TGTGCCAGCAGCCTTGGGACTAGCGGGGGGGCACAAGAGACCCAGTACTTC. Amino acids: CASSLGTSGGAQETQYF.

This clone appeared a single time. Here the CDR3 reads CASSRIGAGYNEQFF. CDR3 in DNA: TGCGCCAGCAGTCGTATTGGGGCCGGCTACAATGAGCAGTTCTTC. The chain combines TRBV10-1 with TRBJ2-1, with a weak D call TRBD1 (5 bases). The V gene's germline CDR1 is WNHNN and CDR2 SYGVQD (reference sequence). Trimming stripped 5 bases from V and 3 bases from J, with 14 bases between. This CDR3 is 15 amino acids long.

This chain's CDR3 is CASSQGQAGRILETQYF. As DNA, the CDR3 is TGTGCCAGCAGCCAAGGTCAAGCGGGACGGATTTTAGAGACCCAGTACTTC. The V gene is TRBV14, the J gene TRBJ2-5; 7 bases are shared with TRBD2. The junction had 12 bases not matched to a gene; V was cut back by 1 base and J by 4 bases. This CDR3 is built from 17 residues. The V gene's germline CDR1 is SGHDN and CDR2 FVKESK.

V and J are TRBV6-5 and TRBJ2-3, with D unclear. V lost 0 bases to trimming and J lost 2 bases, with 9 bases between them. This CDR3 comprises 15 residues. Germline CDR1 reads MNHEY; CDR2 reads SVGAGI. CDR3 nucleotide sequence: TGTGCCAGCAGTTACTCGGGCACTTTCACAGATACGCAGTATTTT. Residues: CASSYSGTFTDTQYF.

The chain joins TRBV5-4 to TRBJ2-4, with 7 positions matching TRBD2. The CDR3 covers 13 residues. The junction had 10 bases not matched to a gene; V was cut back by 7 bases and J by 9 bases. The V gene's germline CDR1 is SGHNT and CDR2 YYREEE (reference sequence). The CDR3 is CASGGGEGGIQYF. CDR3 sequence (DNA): TGTGCCAGCGGTGGTGGGGAGGGTGGCATTCAGTACTTC. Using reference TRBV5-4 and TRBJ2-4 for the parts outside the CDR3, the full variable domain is ETGVTQSPTHLIKTRGQQVTLRCSSQSGHNTVSWYQQALGQGPQFIFQYYREEENGRGNFPPRFSGLQFPNYSSELNVNALELDDSALYLCASGGGEGGIQYFGAGTRLSVL.

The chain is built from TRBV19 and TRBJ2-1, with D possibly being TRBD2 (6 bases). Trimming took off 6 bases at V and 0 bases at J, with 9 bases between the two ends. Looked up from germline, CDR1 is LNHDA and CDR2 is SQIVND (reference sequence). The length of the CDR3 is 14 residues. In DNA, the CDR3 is TGTGCCAGTAGACTGGGGGGCTCCTACAATGAGCAGTTCTTC. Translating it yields CASRLGGSYNEQFF.

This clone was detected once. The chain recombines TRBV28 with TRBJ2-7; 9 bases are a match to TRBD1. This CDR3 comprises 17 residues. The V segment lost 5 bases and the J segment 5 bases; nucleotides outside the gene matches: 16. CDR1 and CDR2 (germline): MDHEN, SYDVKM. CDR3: CASSLMSRDRVANEQYF. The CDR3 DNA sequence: TGTGCCAGCAGTCTCATGTCCCGGGACAGGGTAGCCAACGAGCAGTACTTC.

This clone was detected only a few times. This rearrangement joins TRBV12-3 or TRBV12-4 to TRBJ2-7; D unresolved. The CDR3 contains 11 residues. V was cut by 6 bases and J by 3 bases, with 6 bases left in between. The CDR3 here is CASSRRYEQYF. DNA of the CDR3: TGTGCCAGCAGCCGTCGCTACGAGCAGTACTTC.

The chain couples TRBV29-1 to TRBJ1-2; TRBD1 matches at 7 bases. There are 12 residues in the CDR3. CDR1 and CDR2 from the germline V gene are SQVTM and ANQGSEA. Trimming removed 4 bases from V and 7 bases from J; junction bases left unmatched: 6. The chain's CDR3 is CSVGPPGGGYTF. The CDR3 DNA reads TGCAGCGTTGGGCCCCCAGGGGGTGGCTACACCTTC.

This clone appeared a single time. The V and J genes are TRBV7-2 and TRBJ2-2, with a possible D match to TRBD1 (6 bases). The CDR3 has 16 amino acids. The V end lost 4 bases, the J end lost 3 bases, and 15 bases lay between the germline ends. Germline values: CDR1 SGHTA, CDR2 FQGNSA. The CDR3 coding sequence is TGTGCCAGCAGCTCTTTCAGGGGTAGGCACACCGGGGAGCTGTTTTTT. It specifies CASSSFRGRHTGELFF.

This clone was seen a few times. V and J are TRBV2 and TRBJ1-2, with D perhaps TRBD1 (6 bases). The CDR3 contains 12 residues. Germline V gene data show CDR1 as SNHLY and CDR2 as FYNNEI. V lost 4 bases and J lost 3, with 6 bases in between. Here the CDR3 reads CASSAGDYGYTF. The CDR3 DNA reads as TGTGCCAGCAGTGCAGGGGACTATGGCTACACCTTC.

CDR3 in amino acids: CASSVVSQGTYGYTF. The CDR3 nucleotides read TGTGCCAGCAGCGTAGTATCACAGGGCACCTATGGCTACACCTTC. The chain recombines TRBV9 with TRBJ1-2; a weak D match, TRBD1 (6 bases). The CDR3 consists of 15 residues. The germline gives CDR1 SGDLS, CDR2 YYNGEE. The V end lost 0 bases, the J end lost 4 bases, and 13 bases lay between the germline ends. Using reference TRBV9 and TRBJ1-2 for the parts outside the CDR3, the full variable domain is DSGVTQTPKHLITATGQRVTLRCSPRSGDLSVYWYQQSLDQGLQFLIQYYNGEERAKGNILERFSAQQFPDLHSELNLSSLELGDSALYFCASSVVSQGTYGYTFGSGTRLTVV.

CDR3 nucleotides: TGTGCCAGCAGTTCAAGTCAGGGGCAGTTCTTC. Translated, it gives CASSSSQGQFF. V usage is TRBV2 and J usage is TRBJ2-1, with D maybe TRBD1 (5 bases). V lost 5 bases and J lost 12, with 11 bases in between. The CDR3 runs to 11 residues. CDR1 and CDR2 (germline): SNHLY, FYNNEI.

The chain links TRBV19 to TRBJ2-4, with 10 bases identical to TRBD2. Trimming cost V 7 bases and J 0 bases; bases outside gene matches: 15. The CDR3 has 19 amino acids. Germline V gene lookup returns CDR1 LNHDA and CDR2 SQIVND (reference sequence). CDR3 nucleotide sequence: TGTGCCAGTACCCCTAGCGGGGGTGCTAACGGGGTAGCCAAAAACATTCAGTACTTC. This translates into CASTPSGGANGVAKNIQYF.

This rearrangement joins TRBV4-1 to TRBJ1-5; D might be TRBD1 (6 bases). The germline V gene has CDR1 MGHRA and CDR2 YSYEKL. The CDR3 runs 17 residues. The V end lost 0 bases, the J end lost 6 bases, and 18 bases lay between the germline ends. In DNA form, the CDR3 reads TGCGCCAGCAGCCAAGATCCCATACAGGGATTGAGTCAGCCCCAGCATTTT. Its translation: CASSQDPIQGLSQPQHF.

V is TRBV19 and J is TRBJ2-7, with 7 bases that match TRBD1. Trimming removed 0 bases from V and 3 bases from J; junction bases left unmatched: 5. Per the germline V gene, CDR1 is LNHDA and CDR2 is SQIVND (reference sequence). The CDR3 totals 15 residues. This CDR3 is CASSIDDRVGYEQYF. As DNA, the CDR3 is TGTGCCAGTAGTATAGATGACAGGGTTGGCTACGAGCAGTACTTC.

As DNA, the CDR3 is TGTGCCAGCAGCCAAGATCTTGGAGGACAGGGGGGTCGGGGCTATGGCTACACCTTC. Protein sequence: CASSQDLGGQGGRGYGYTF. The rearrangement joins TRBV3-1 (or the pseudogene TRBV3-2) to TRBJ1-2; 10 bases agree with TRBD1. The CDR3 runs 19 residues. Germline V lookup: CDR1 LGHDT, CDR2 YNNKEL (reference sequence). With V trimmed by 0 bases and J by 4 bases, 14 bases remained unmatched.

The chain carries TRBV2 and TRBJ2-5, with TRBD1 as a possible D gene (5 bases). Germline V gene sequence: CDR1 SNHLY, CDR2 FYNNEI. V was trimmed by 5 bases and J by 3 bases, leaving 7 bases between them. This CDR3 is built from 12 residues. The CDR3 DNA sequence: TGTGCCAGCAGTTCACAGGAAGAGACCCAGTACTTC. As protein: CASSSQEETQYF.

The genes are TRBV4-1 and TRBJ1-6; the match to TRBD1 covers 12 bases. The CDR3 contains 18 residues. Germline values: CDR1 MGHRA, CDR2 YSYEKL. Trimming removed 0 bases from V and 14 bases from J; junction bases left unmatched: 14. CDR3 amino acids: CASSQDGGDRGLPLTLHF. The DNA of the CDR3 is TGCGCCAGCAGCCAAGATGGTGGGGACAGGGGGCTCCCCCTCACCCTCCACTTT.

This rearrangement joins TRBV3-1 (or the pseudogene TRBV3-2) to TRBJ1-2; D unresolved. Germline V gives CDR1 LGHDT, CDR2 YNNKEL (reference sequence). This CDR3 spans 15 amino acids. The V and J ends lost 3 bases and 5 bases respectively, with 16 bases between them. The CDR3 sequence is CASSQRDHGVYGYTF. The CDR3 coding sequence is TGTGCCAGCAGCCAGAGGGATCACGGCGTGTATGGCTACACCTTC.

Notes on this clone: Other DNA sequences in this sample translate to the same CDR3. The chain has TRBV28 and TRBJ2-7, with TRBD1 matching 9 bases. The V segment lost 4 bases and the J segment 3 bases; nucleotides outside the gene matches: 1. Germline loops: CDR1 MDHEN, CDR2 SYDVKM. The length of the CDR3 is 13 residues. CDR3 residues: CASSSGQGYEQYV. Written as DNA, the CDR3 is TGTGCCAGCAGTTCGGGACAGGGCTACGAGCAGTACGTC.